The 24 T cell receptor beta chains below all came from one sample that was sequenced in a study of T cell changes during pregnancy in multiple sclerosis. Libraries were prepared by immunoSEQ multiplex PCR; TCRdb keeps only in-frame clonotypes and omits some of them. The sample consists of over 55,000 clones, 80% to 90% of them appearing once. Material: peripheral blood, obtained in the first trimester of pregnancy. The receptor set was obtained from a female donor with multiple sclerosis, enrolled in a pregnancy study.

The table lists this clone with a count of one. The rearrangement joins TRBV27 to TRBJ1-1; D is perhaps TRBD1 (5 bases). V was cut by 10 bases and J by 0 bases, with 15 bases left in between. The CDR3 contains 14 residues. Per the germline V gene, CDR1 is MNHEY and CDR2 is SMNVEV (reference sequence). The CDR3 region is CATRRGDLNTEAFF. CDR3 coding DNA: TGTGCCACCCGACGGGGGGATCTGAACACTGAAGCTTTCTTT.

The rearrangement links TRBV25-1 to TRBJ2-1; tentative D call: TRBD1 (6 bases). CDR1 is MGHDK and CDR2 is SYGVNS in the germline V gene. The CDR3 is 15 residues long. Trimming took 1 base from V and 4 from J, leaving 11 bases between them. CDR3 DNA sequence: TGTGCCAGCAGTGAATCGAGGACAGTGTACAATGAGCAGTTCTTC. It specifies CASSESRTVYNEQFF.

This clone has just a few counts. V usage is TRBV6-6 and J usage is TRBJ2-1; 9 bases map to TRBD2. CDR3 length: 14 residues. The V gene's germline CDR1 is MNHNY and CDR2 SVGAGI (reference sequence). Trimming at V came to 7 bases and at J to 3 bases, leaving 4 bases not matched to a gene. This CDR3 is CASTWTSVYNEQFF. The CDR3 coding sequence is TGTGCCAGCACCTGGACTAGCGTCTACAATGAGCAGTTCTTC.

The rearrangement uses TRBV4-2 and TRBJ2-1; 8 bases are shared with TRBD2. Looked up from germline, CDR1 is LGHNA and CDR2 is YNFKEQ. The CDR3 has 17 amino acids. Unmatched junction bases numbered 15, after V lost 3 bases and J lost 8 bases. DNA for the CDR3: TGTGCCAGCAGCCATTCCTGGCGGGGGGCGGGCGACGATGAGCAGTTCTTC. Encoded protein: CASSHSWRGAGDDEQFF.

The chain combines TRBV7-6 with TRBJ2-7, with 9 bases that match TRBD2. CDR1 and CDR2 from the germline V gene are SGHVS and FNYEAQ. The V segment lost 5 bases and the J segment 5 bases; nucleotides outside the gene matches: 10. The CDR3 spans 15 residues. The CDR3 loop reads CASSPGGGAVDEQYF. The CDR3 DNA is TGTGCCAGCAGCCCTGGCGGGGGGGCCGTGGACGAGCAGTACTTC. The full variable domain, completed using reference TRBV7-6 and TRBJ2-7, is GAGVSQSPRYKVTKRGQDVALRCDPISGHVSLYWYRQALGQGPEFLTYFNYEAQQDKSGLPNDRFSAERPEGSISTLTIQRTEQRDSAMYRCASSPGGGAVDEQYFGPGTRLTVT.

The rearrangement joins TRBV19 to TRBJ1-2; D call uncertain. Trimming cost V 1 base and J 7 bases, with 10 bases left between them. Germline lookup yields CDR1 LNHDA and CDR2 SQIVND (reference sequence). The CDR3 has 13 amino acids. DNA of the CDR3: TGTGCCAGTAGTATAGGAGGGTGGGGTGGCTACACCTTC. This sequence encodes CASSIGGWGGYTF. The whole variable domain, remainder taken from reference TRBV19 and TRBJ1-2, is DGGITQSPKYLFRKEGQNVTLSCEQNLNHDAMYWYRQDPGQGLRLIYYSQIVNDFQKGDIAEGYSVSREKKESFPLTVTSAQKNPTAFYLCASSIGGWGGYTFGSGTRLTVV.

This chain connects TRBV4-2 to TRBJ2-2; no definite D call. CDR1 and CDR2 (germline): LGHNA, YNFKEQ. Trimming took 1 base from V and 5 from J, leaving 11 bases between them. CDR3 size: 15 residues. For the CDR3, the DNA is TGTGCCAGCAGCCAAGCTCTCCTCGGGACCGGGGAGCTGTTTTTT. Amino acids: CASSQALLGTGELFF.

This clone occurred once. This chain links TRBV18 with TRBJ2-7; 10 bases line up with TRBD1. The V gene's germline CDR1 is KGHSH and CDR2 LQKENI. Unmatched junction bases numbered 6, after V lost 2 bases and J lost 2 bases. The CDR3 contains 16 residues. DNA for the CDR3: TGTGCCAGCTCACCAAGGACCGGGACAGGGGCCTACGAGCAGTACTTC. Protein: CASSPRTGTGAYEQYF. The whole variable domain, remainder taken from reference TRBV18 and TRBJ2-7, is NAGVMQNPRHLVRRRGQEARLRCSPMKGHSHVYWYRQLPEEGLKFMVYLQKENIIDESGMPKERFSAEFPKEGPSILRIQQVVRGDSAAYFCASSPRTGTGAYEQYFGPGTRLTVT.

V usage is TRBV20-1 and J usage is TRBJ1-2, with D maybe TRBD1 (5 bases). The ends were cut back, 3 bases at V and 8 bases at J, with 10 bases in the middle. The CDR3 runs 11 residues. Looked up from germline, CDR1 is DFQATT and CDR2 is SNEGSKA (reference sequence). CDR3 sequence reads: CSASRQSGYTF. DNA of the CDR3: TGCAGTGCTAGTAGACAGAGCGGCTACACCTTC.

The CDR3 DNA reads as TGTGCCAGCATAGGACTAGCGGTTTCCACAGATACGCAGTATTTT. As protein: CASIGLAVSTDTQYF. The chain employs TRBV2 and TRBJ2-3, with 10 bases that match TRBD2. This CDR3 contains 15 residues. V shed 7 bases and J 2 bases; nucleotides not matched to a gene: 6. The germline CDR1 and CDR2 sequences are SNHLY and FYNNEI.

This rearrangement joins TRBV10-3 to TRBJ2-1; 7 bases line up with TRBD1. With V trimmed by 6 bases and J by 0 bases, 8 bases remained unmatched. This CDR3 contains 16 residues. Germline V gene data show CDR1 as ENHRY and CDR2 as SYGVKD. The CDR3 nucleotides read TGTGCCATCAGCCTAACTACAGGGGCCTCCTACAATGAGCAGTTCTTC. This codes for CAISLTTGASYNEQFF.

This chain connects TRBV7-9 to TRBJ2-1; 8 positions match TRBD1. The CDR3 contains 15 residues. Germline loops: CDR1 SEHNR, CDR2 FQNEAQ (reference sequence). V trimming: 5 bases; J trimming: 7 bases; junction bases outside the gene matches: 10. CDR3: CASSPQGAFWNEQFF. The CDR3 region has the DNA TGTGCCAGCAGCCCCCAGGGGGCGTTTTGGAATGAGCAGTTCTTC.

This clone was counted between two and nine times. The chain has TRBV7-8 and TRBJ1-1; D perhaps matches TRBD1 (5 bases). Between the trimmed V and J ends, which lost 5 bases and 2 bases, there was a span of 21 bases. CDR3 length: 17 amino acids. The V gene's germline CDR1 is SGHVS and CDR2 FQNEAQ. CDR3 bases: TGTGCCAGCAGCCTTATCCCCACGGGGGGAGACAACACTGAAGCTTTCTTT. Its translation: CASSLIPTGGDNTEAFF.

CDR3 sequence reads: CASTTGGNTIYF. The CDR3 DNA reads as TGTGCCAGCACAACGGGAGGTAACACCATATATTTT. The chain joins TRBV6-6 to TRBJ1-3, with D uncertain. V was trimmed by 7 bases and J by 7 bases, leaving 11 bases between them. This CDR3 has 12 residues. Germline assignment: CDR1 MNHNY and CDR2 SVGAGI (reference sequence).

The rearrangement uses TRBV10-2 and TRBJ1-1; D remains ambiguous. Germline V CDR1 and CDR2: WSHSY, SAAADI. Trimming removed 7 bases at V and 6 bases at J, with 15 bases between. This CDR3 has 13 residues. CDR3 protein: CASTAEGWAEAFF. As DNA, the CDR3 is TGCGCCAGCACTGCCGAGGGCTGGGCTGAAGCTTTCTTT.

This clone is a singleton in its sample. The genes are TRBV6-5 and TRBJ1-1; D is unclear. Trimming removed 8 bases at V and 3 bases at J, with 13 bases between. The CDR3 has 13 amino acids. CDR1 MNHEY and CDR2 SVGAGI come from the germline V gene. DNA of the CDR3: TGTGCCAGCCATTCCTCAGTCTACACTGAAGCTTTCTTT. Translation: CASHSSVYTEAFF.

The chain couples TRBV25-1 to TRBJ2-1; possible D gene TRBD1, 6 bases. CDR1 MGHDK and CDR2 SYGVNS come from the germline V gene. The CDR3 is 11 residues long. The ends were cut back, 10 bases at V and 4 bases at J, with 8 bases in the middle. Here the CDR3 DNA reads TGTGCCACTCAGGGGTACAATGAGCAGTTCTTC. Encoded protein: CATQGYNEQFF. The full variable domain, in which reference TRBV25-1 and TRBJ2-1 provide the parts outside the CDR3, is EADIYQTPRYLVIGTGKKITLECSQTMGHDKMYWYQQDPGMELHLIHYSYGVNSTEKGDLSSESTVSRIRTEHFPLTLESARPSHTSQYLCATQGYNEQFFGPGTRLTVL.

The chain links TRBV27 to TRBJ1-1; D gene uncertain. The CDR3 length is 15 residues. Trimming removed 0 bases from V and 2 bases from J, with 10 bases in between. Germline V gives CDR1 MNHEY, CDR2 SMNVEV (reference sequence). The CDR3 here is CASSLSRRPNTEAFF. CDR3 DNA sequence: TGTGCCAGCAGTTTATCGAGGCGACCTAACACTGAAGCTTTCTTT.

This clone was detected only a few times. The rearrangement joins TRBV7-9 to TRBJ2-5; a weak D match, TRBD1 (5 bases). Trimming left V 4 bases short and J 2 bases short, with 8 bases between. The germline gives CDR1 SEHNR, CDR2 FQNEAQ (reference sequence). This CDR3 has 13 amino acids. For the CDR3, the DNA is TGTGCCAGCAGCTCAGGGAAACAAGAGACCCAGTACTTC. Translated, it gives CASSSGKQETQYF.

The chain is built from TRBV7-6 and TRBJ2-7, with TRBD1 matching 7 bases. The germline gives CDR1 SGHVS, CDR2 FNYEAQ. V shed 4 bases and J 3 bases; nucleotides not matched to a gene: 3. The CDR3 is 13 amino acids. The chain's CDR3 is CASSSGQNYEQYF. The CDR3 DNA is TGTGCCAGCAGCTCGGGACAGAACTACGAGCAGTACTTC. The full variable domain, with the rest looked up from reference TRBV7-6 and TRBJ2-7, is GAGVSQSPRYKVTKRGQDVALRCDPISGHVSLYWYRQALGQGPEFLTYFNYEAQQDKSGLPNDRFSAERPEGSISTLTIQRTEQRDSAMYRCASSSGQNYEQYFGPGTRLTVT.

The chain's CDR3 is CASSPQEGGAFF. The CDR3 nucleotides are TGTGCCAGCAGCCCCCAAGAGGGTGGAGCTTTCTTT. V and J are TRBV6-5 and TRBJ1-1; D remains ambiguous. Germline CDR1 is MNHEY and CDR2 is SVGAGI. The germline V and J ends were trimmed by 6 bases and 10 bases, with 15 bases remaining between them. The CDR3 loop spans 12 amino acids.

V and J are TRBV5-1 and TRBJ1-3; no clear D. Trimming left V 0 bases short and J 0 bases short, with 10 bases between. CDR3 length equals 16 residues. CDR1 is SGHRS and CDR2 is YFSETQ in the germline V gene. CDR3 amino acids: CASSLGAVNSGNTIYF. The CDR3 region has the DNA TGCGCCAGCAGCTTGGGGGCAGTAAACTCTGGAAACACCATATATTTT.

This chain uses TRBV29-1 with TRBJ2-3; TRBD2 agrees at 10 bases. J lost 11 bases, V lost 6 bases, and 2 bases had no gene match. CDR1 and CDR2 (germline): SQVTM, ANQGSEA. This CDR3 is 10 amino acids long. Here the CDR3 reads CSVRLAGQYF. Here the CDR3 DNA reads TGCAGCGTCCGACTAGCGGGGCAGTATTTT.

The chain has TRBV5-8 and TRBJ2-3; D gene uncertain. Germline loops: CDR1 SGHTS, CDR2 YDEGEE. V gave up 0 bases and J gave up 6 bases, with 14 bases separating them. The CDR3 has 15 residues. This chain's CDR3 is CASSLGSAAVDTQYF. DNA of the CDR3: TGTGCCAGCAGCTTGGGGAGTGCAGCAGTGGATACGCAGTATTTT.